Below, 29 T cell receptor beta chains from the same sample are listed, as sequenced in a study of cytomegalovirus exposure and HLA in healthy donors. The primer mix had 60 Vbeta and 13 Jbeta primers. TCRdb's copy holds only in-frame clones and misses some; the assay was immunoSEQ multiplex PCR. The repertoire holds roughly 220,000 clones, with under 80% as singletons. Sequenced sample: PBMCs. These receptor sequences come from a woman aged 30 to 39 in good health and CMV-seronegative.

Points on this clone: The junction departs from the called germline gene at one end, perhaps through a read error. V is TRBV9 and J is TRBJ2-5; 10 nucleotides line up with TRBD1. The CDR3 consists of 17 residues. CDR1 and CDR2 from the germline V gene are SGDLS and YYNGEE. This CDR3 reads CVSSVGMTGGFQETQYF. In nucleotides, the CDR3 is TGTGTCAGCAGCGTAGGGATGACAGGGGGCTTCCAAGAGACCCAGTACTTC.

This chain links TRBV9 with TRBJ2-5, with D perhaps matching TRBD2 (5 bases). Germline V gene sequence: CDR1 SGDLS, CDR2 YYNGEE. V was pared by 4 bases and J by 7 bases, with 20 bases between. CDR3 size: 15 residues. CDR3 in DNA: TGTGCCAGCAGCACCATAGAGGACTCATGGGGGACCCAGTACTTC. Its protein product is CASSTIEDSWGTQYF.

A note on this clone: The likely explanation is a read error, given a far larger clone one base away. The identical CDR3 is also encoded by other nucleotide sequences in the sample. This chain links TRBV5-4 with TRBJ2-2, with D uncertain. The CDR3 has 12 residues. Trimming stripped 8 bases from V and 6 bases from J, with 11 bases between. The V gene's germline CDR1 is SGHNT and CDR2 YYREEE (reference sequence). This CDR3 is CARSLDSGELFF. CDR3 DNA: TGTGCCAGAAGTCTAGACTCCGGGGAGCTGTTTTTT.

The chain combines TRBV6-5 with TRBJ1-2, with D tentatively TRBD1 (6 bases). This CDR3 is built from 14 residues. Trimming cost V 6 bases and J 3 bases, with 14 bases left between them. Germline CDR1 MNHEY, CDR2 SVGAGI. CDR3 nucleotides: TGTGCCAGCAGCCCTACAGGGAAGGACTATGGCTACACCTTC. Amino acids: CASSPTGKDYGYTF.

CDR3 protein: CASSIVGAVADEQFF. As DNA, the CDR3 is TGTGCCAGTAGTATCGTTGGGGCGGTGGCGGATGAGCAGTTCTTC. The V call is TRBV19, the J call TRBJ2-1; tentative D call: TRBD1 (5 bases). Between the trimmed V and J ends, which lost 3 bases and 8 bases, there was a span of 17 bases. Germline CDR1 and CDR2: LNHDA and SQIVND (reference sequence). The CDR3 has 15 amino acids.

The V call is TRBV7-8, the J call TRBJ2-3, with 11 bases lining up with TRBD2. The length of the CDR3 is 16 residues. V shed 0 bases, J shed 6 bases, and the junction held 5 bases outside the gene matches. CDR1 is SGHVS, CDR2 FQNEAQ, per germline. CDR3 protein: CASSLAIPSGGDTQYF. Written as DNA, the CDR3 is TGTGCCAGCAGCTTAGCGATCCCTAGCGGGGGGGATACGCAGTATTTT. Drawing the rest from reference TRBV7-8 and TRBJ2-3, the complete variable domain is GAGVSQSPRYKVAKRGQDVALRCDPISGHVSLFWYQQALGQGPEFLTYFQNEAQLDKSGLPSDRFFAERPEGSVSTLKIQRTQQEDSAVYLCASSLAIPSGGDTQYFGPGTRLTVL.

The chain combines TRBV5-1 with TRBJ2-5, with 9 bases lining up with TRBD2. This CDR3 is 15 amino acids long. Germline values: CDR1 SGHRS, CDR2 YFSETQ. Losses at the gene ends were 1 base for V and 2 bases for J; bases not matched to a gene: 3. CDR3 coding DNA: TGCGCCAGCAGCTTGTCCCTAGCGGGGCAAGAGACCCAGTACTTC. Its protein is CASSLSLAGQETQYF.

J is TRBJ1-2 and V is TRBV5-1, with D uncertain. V was trimmed by 0 bases and J by 10 bases, leaving 13 bases between them. This CDR3 has 13 amino acids. From germline, CDR1 is SGHRS and CDR2 YFSETQ. Here the CDR3 DNA reads TGCGCCAGCAGCTTGGTCGGGGAGACTGACTACACCTTC. Translation: CASSLVGETDYTF. The full variable domain, with the rest looked up from reference TRBV5-1 and TRBJ1-2, is KAGVTQTPRYLIKTRGQQVTLSCSPISGHRSVSWYQQTPGQGLQFLFEYFSETQRNKGNFPGRFSGRQFSNSRSEMNVSTLELGDSALYLCASSLVGETDYTFGSGTRLTVV.

The J gene is TRBJ2-3, the V gene TRBV5-4; D unresolved. CDR1 SGHNT and CDR2 YYREEE come from the germline V gene (reference sequence). The V and J ends lost 1 base and 1 base respectively, with 7 bases between them. The CDR3 is 14 residues long. The CDR3 loop reads CASSLNQGTDTQYF. The DNA of the CDR3 is TGTGCCAGCAGCTTGAACCAGGGCACAGATACGCAGTATTTT.

This clone has a handful of counts. The V and J genes are TRBV6-1 and TRBJ2-1, with D tentatively TRBD2 (5 bases). Trimming cost V 3 bases and J 9 bases, with 15 bases left between them. The V gene's germline CDR1 is MNHNS and CDR2 SASEGT. CDR3 length: 14 amino acids. CDR3 nucleotide sequence: TGTGCCAGCAGTGATTGGGCAGCAGGAGGTGAGCAGTTCTTC. It yields the protein CASSDWAAGGEQFF.

V is TRBV28 and J is TRBJ2-7, with 7 positions matching TRBD1. The junction had 3 bases not matched to a gene; V was cut back by 6 bases and J by 1 base. This CDR3 has 13 amino acids. Looked up from germline, CDR1 is MDHEN and CDR2 is SYDVKM. The CDR3 sequence is CASSHRGSYEQYF. DNA of the CDR3: TGTGCCAGCAGCCACAGGGGTTCCTACGAGCAGTACTTC.

This chain joins TRBV7-2 and TRBJ2-5, with 13 bases matching TRBD2. J gave up 7 bases and V 0 bases, and 2 bases lay outside the gene matches. The CDR3 has 15 amino acids. Germline CDR1 is SGHTA and CDR2 is FQGNSA. In DNA, the CDR3 is TGTGCCAGCAGCTTAGCACTAGCGGGGGGGCGGACCCAGTACTTC. Its translation: CASSLALAGGRTQYF.

The rearrangement links TRBV9 to TRBJ1-1; D is unresolved. V gave up 0 bases and J gave up 4 bases, with 10 bases separating them. The CDR3 runs to 14 residues. Germline lookup yields CDR1 SGDLS and CDR2 YYNGEE. CDR3 protein: CASSVGALSTEAFF. Written as DNA, the CDR3 is TGTGCCAGCAGCGTAGGGGCGCTGTCCACTGAAGCTTTCTTT.

This clone was seen a handful of times. The V call is TRBV19, the J call TRBJ1-3; 8 bases agree with TRBD1. The CDR3 contains 16 residues. Germline V gene data show CDR1 as LNHDA and CDR2 as SQIVND (reference sequence). V lost 4 bases, J lost 3 bases, and 8 bases stayed unmatched. The CDR3 loop reads CASSTLRGLHGNTIYF. CDR3 nucleotide sequence: TGTGCCAGTAGTACACTCAGGGGGCTACATGGAAACACCATATATTTT.

This clone has just a few counts. The chain is built from TRBV7-3 and TRBJ2-2, with 14 bases fitting TRBD2. Losses at the gene ends were 5 bases for V and 2 bases for J; bases not matched to a gene: 7. The CDR3 sequence is 18 residues long. Germline CDR1 and CDR2: SGHTA and FQGTGA. The CDR3 spells CASSPRTSGRFNTGELFF. The CDR3 nucleotides are TGTGCCAGCAGCCCGCGGACTAGCGGGAGGTTTAACACCGGGGAGCTGTTTTTT. Combining the CDR3 with reference TRBV7-3 and TRBJ2-2 gives the whole variable domain GAGVSQTPSNKVTEKGKYVELRCDPISGHTALYWYRQSLGQGPEFLIYFQGTGAADDSGLPNDRFFAVRPEGSVSTLKIQRTERGDSAVYLCASSPRTSGRFNTGELFFGEGSRLTVL.

The chain links TRBV4-1 to TRBJ2-1, with 7 bases fitting TRBD1. The junction had 12 bases not matched to a gene; V was cut back by 6 bases and J by 10 bases. The V gene's germline CDR1 is MGHRA and CDR2 YSYEKL. This CDR3 comprises 14 residues. The CDR3 loop reads CASRTAEGADEQFF. Here the CDR3 DNA reads TGCGCCAGCAGGACGGCCGAGGGGGCAGACGAGCAGTTCTTC.

The chain recombines TRBV5-5 with TRBJ2-5; TRBD1 agrees at 9 bases. The ends lost 4 bases at V and 14 bases at J; junction bases unmatched: 6. CDR1 is SGHKS, CDR2 YYEKEE, per germline (reference sequence). The CDR3 spans 11 residues. The CDR3 DNA reads as TGTGCCAGCAGCCCAGGGACAGGGACCTACTTC. Its translation: CASSPGTGTYF.

The chain employs TRBV6-6 and TRBJ1-2; possibly TRBD1 for D (5 bases). The V end lost 7 bases, the J end lost 1 base, and 13 bases lay between the germline ends. CDR1 is MNHNY, CDR2 SVGAGI, per germline (reference sequence). This CDR3 contains 14 residues. The chain's CDR3 is CASKKPGGNYGYTF. The CDR3 nucleotides are TGTGCCAGCAAGAAACCGGGGGGTAACTATGGCTACACCTTC.

V usage is TRBV10-1 and J usage is TRBJ1-5; the D is unclear. With 8 bases removed from V and 2 bases from J, the gap between germline ends came to 7 bases. Germline-derived CDR1 and CDR2 are WNHNN and SYGVQD (reference sequence). The CDR3 loop spans 12 amino acids. The CDR3 DNA reads as TGCGCCAGCGGCTTTGGCAATCAGCCCCAGCATTTT. This sequence encodes CASGFGNQPQHF.

DNA for the CDR3: TGTGCCAGCAGTGGTTTAGCGGGTAATGAGCAGTTCTTC. As protein: CASSGLAGNEQFF. The chain employs TRBV6-4 and TRBJ2-1; TRBD2 matches 7 bases. The V gene's germline CDR1 is MRHNA and CDR2 SNTAGT. CDR3 length equals 13 residues. V shed 4 bases and J 7 bases; nucleotides not matched to a gene: 4.

The rearrangement links TRBV5-4 to TRBJ1-1; the match to TRBD1 covers 7 bases. The CDR3 consists of 14 residues. The J segment lost 11 bases and the V segment lost 2 bases, leaving 12 bases of the junction unmatched. Germline CDR1 is SGHNT and CDR2 is YYREEE (reference sequence). The CDR3 DNA sequence: TGTGCCAGCAGCTTAGGAGGAGGACAGGCCTCGGCTTTCTTT. Its protein product is CASSLGGGQASAFF.

The CDR3 protein is CASSLDTGGYGYTF. CDR3 coding DNA: TGTGCCAGCAGCTTGGACACAGGGGGCTATGGCTACACCTTC. The chain joins TRBV7-8 to TRBJ1-2; 8 bases line up with TRBD1. The V segment lost 3 bases and the J segment 4 bases; nucleotides outside the gene matches: 4. The CDR3 covers 14 residues. Germline lookup yields CDR1 SGHVS and CDR2 FQNEAQ.

The chain links TRBV5-4 to TRBJ1-5; 11 bases match TRBD1. The V gene end was trimmed by 2 bases and the J gene end by 4 bases; junction bases not matched to a gene: 2. This CDR3 has 15 residues. The germline V gene encodes CDR1 SGHNT and CDR2 YYREEE (reference sequence). The CDR3: CASSFGTGGNQPQHF. The CDR3 nucleotides are TGTGCCAGCAGCTTTGGGACAGGGGGGAATCAGCCCCAGCATTTT.

This clone occurred once. The rearrangement links TRBV6-1 to TRBJ2-7; 9 nucleotides agree with TRBD1. CDR3 length: 14 amino acids. V lost 5 bases and J lost 1; bases outside the gene matches: 3. Germline V gene lookup returns CDR1 MNHNS and CDR2 SASEGT. The CDR3 sequence: CASSTDRGSYEQYF. In nucleotides, the CDR3 is TGTGCCAGCAGTACTGACAGGGGGTCCTACGAGCAGTACTTC.

The chain employs TRBV19 and TRBJ2-4, with TRBD2 as a possible D gene (5 bases). Trimming took off 10 bases at V and 6 bases at J, with 13 bases between the two ends. Per the germline V gene, CDR1 is LNHDA and CDR2 is SQIVND (reference sequence). The CDR3 is 12 residues long. CDR3 bases: TGTGCCACCGCCGTGAGGGCAAACATTCAGTACTTC. Its protein is CATAVRANIQYF.

This clone came up once. This chain connects TRBV7-2 to TRBJ2-1; D unresolved. Trimming shortened V by 1 base and J by 4 bases, and 8 bases separated the two germline ends. The CDR3 contains 14 residues. In germline, CDR1 is SGHTA, CDR2 FQGNSA. The CDR3 sequence: CASSLGPVYNEQFF. The CDR3 nucleotides read TGTGCCAGCAGCTTAGGCCCGGTGTACAATGAGCAGTTCTTC.

V usage is TRBV5-6 and J usage is TRBJ1-2; D gene ambiguous. The V end lost 5 bases, the J end lost 8 bases, and 19 bases lay between the germline ends. Germline V gene lookup returns CDR1 SGHDT and CDR2 YYEEEE. The CDR3 runs to 14 residues. The DNA for the CDR3 is TGTGCCAGCAGAGATCAGAGGCCTGCTTGGGGCTACACCTTC. It codes for CASRDQRPAWGYTF.

The rearrangement uses TRBV5-1 and TRBJ2-1, with 9 bases identical to TRBD1. The germline gives CDR1 SGHRS, CDR2 YFSETQ. The trim removed 6 bases at V and 2 bases at J, leaving 6 bases unmatched. This CDR3 has 15 residues. The CDR3 protein is CASIPGQGPYNEQFF. CDR3 nucleotide sequence: TGCGCCAGCATCCCGGGACAGGGCCCCTACAATGAGCAGTTCTTC.

This clone was seen more than once but under ten times. A much larger clonotype is one base distant, so this may be a read error. The genes are TRBV4-2 and TRBJ1-5; D is ambiguous. V was pared by 0 bases and J by 5 bases, with 11 bases between. CDR1 LGHNA and CDR2 YNFKEQ come from the germline V gene. The CDR3 has 15 residues. CDR3 sequence: CASSQDHSGYQPQHF. CDR3 coding DNA: TGTGCCAGCAGCCAAGATCATAGCGGCTATCAGCCCCAGCATTTT.